The rows below give T cell receptor beta chains drawn from one sample of a study of blood T cells in healthy people across ages. TCRdb reanalysed the 5' RACE reads using MiXCR and keeps one entry per CDR3 protein. The sample holds a few hundred thousand distinct CDR3 sequences; 27% are singletons and the top ten take 29%. Sequenced: blood. Receptors were obtained from a woman in her 70s in good health. Each CDR3 is given with its conserved first and last residue. D genes are given only for firm matches. Size is stated for part of the rows, as once, few or many counts, or as a class when the clone is expanded.

cdr3_aa	cdr3_nt	d_call	clone_size	j_call	cdr3_length	v_call
CASSPLSVQETQYF	TGTGCCAGCAGCCCCCTTAGCGTACAAGAGACCCAGTACTTC	NA	NA	TRBJ2-5	14	TRBV3-1
CSAQDRTSGTYEQYF	TGCAGTGCTCAAGACAGGACTAGCGGAACCTACGAGCAGTACTTC	TRBD2	few	TRBJ2-7	15	TRBV20-1
CATSDRTGGYEQFF	TGTGCCACCAGTGACCGGACAGGGGGCTATGAGCAGTTCTTC	TRBD1	once	TRBJ2-1	14	TRBV24-1
CASSLFRQAHYEQYF	TGTGCCAGCAGTTTATTTCGACAGGCGCATTACGAGCAGTACTTC	NA	NA	TRBJ2-7	15	TRBV28
CASSPRTRQGGSEKLFF	TGTGCCAGCAGCCCTCGCACCCGACAGGGAGGGAGTGAAAAACTGTTTTTT	TRBD1	few	TRBJ1-4	17	TRBV5-4
CASSQDHGRRNNEQFF	TGCGCCAGCAGCCAAGATCACGGACGGAGGAACAATGAGCAGTTCTTC	NA	NA	TRBJ2-1	16	TRBV4-3
CASSAAGGTYNEQFF	TGCGCCAGCAGCGCAGCGGGAGGCACCTACAATGAGCAGTTCTTC	TRBD2	NA	TRBJ2-1	15	TRBV5-1
CASSQRAGGYEQYF	TGTGCCAGCAGCCAACGTGCCGGAGGGTACGAGCAGTACTTC	NA	NA	TRBJ2-7	14	TRBV4-2
CATSRVRTDTQYF	TGTGCCACCAGCAGAGTTCGAACAGATACGCAGTATTTT	NA	NA	TRBJ2-3	13	TRBV15
CSARAWEVETQYF	TGCAGTGCTAGAGCTTGGGAGGTGGAGACCCAGTACTTC	NA	NA	TRBJ2-5	13	TRBV20-1
CASSYYGDPLHNEQFF	TGTGCCAGCAGTTACTACGGAGACCCCCTACACAATGAGCAGTTCTTC	NA	few	TRBJ2-1	16	TRBV6-2/TRBV6-3
CASNPGRRGGTYNSPLHF	TGTGCCAGCAACCCCGGGAGGAGGGGTGGGACCTATAATTCACCCCTCCACTTT	NA	NA	TRBJ1-6	18	TRBV6-1
CASSFWAGANNEQFF	TGTGCCAGCAGTTTCTGGGCGGGAGCCAACAATGAGCAGTTCTTC	TRBD2	few	TRBJ2-1	15	TRBV27
CSASPASGSQDTQYF	TGCAGTGCTAGCCCCGCTAGCGGGAGTCAGGATACGCAGTATTTT	TRBD2	NA	TRBJ2-3	15	TRBV20-1
CSGGGLKETQYF	TGCAGCGGGGGTGGTTTAAAAGAGACCCAGTACTTC	NA	many	TRBJ2-5	12	TRBV20-1
CASSIKGQQNSPLHF	TGTGCCAGTAGTATCAAGGGACAGCAGAATTCACCCCTCCACTTT	TRBD1	NA	TRBJ1-6	15	TRBV19
CSAVDPGTVSYEQYF	TGCAGTGCAGTCGACCCTGGGACAGTATCCTACGAGCAGTACTTC	TRBD1	NA	TRBJ2-7	15	TRBV20-1
CATSLAGNEQYF	TGTGCCACCAGCCTAGCGGGAAATGAGCAGTACTTC	TRBD2	few	TRBJ2-7	12	TRBV15
CASRPDGNIQYF	TGTGCCAGCAGACCCGACGGAAACATTCAGTACTTC	NA	NA	TRBJ2-4	12	TRBV7-2
CASSFGGVRADTQYF	TGTGCCAGCAGTTTCGGCGGAGTGAGGGCAGATACGCAGTATTTT	NA	NA	TRBJ2-3	15	TRBV12-3/TRBV12-4
CASSYSGQSYEQYF	TGTGCCAGCAGTTACTCGGGACAGAGCTACGAGCAGTACTTC	TRBD1	NA	TRBJ2-7	14	TRBV6-5
CSVLPGTEAFF	TGCAGCGTTCTACCCGGGACTGAAGCTTTCTTT	NA	NA	TRBJ1-1	11	TRBV29-1
CASSLEPGARGTEAFF	TGCGCCAGCAGCTTGGAACCGGGGGCGCGGGGCACTGAAGCTTTCTTT	NA	NA	TRBJ1-1	16	TRBV5-1
CSTPQRGTYNEQFF	TGCAGTACTCCCCAGCGGGGGACCTACAATGAGCAGTTCTTC	TRBD2	NA	TRBJ2-1	14	TRBV20-1
CASSRGLGTYEQYF	TGTGCCAGCAGCCGGGGCCTAGGAACCTACGAGCAGTACTTC	NA	few	TRBJ2-7	14	TRBV5-8
CASSVGTQTYNEQFF	TGTGCCAGCAGCGTAGGTACGCAGACGTACAATGAGCAGTTCTTC	NA	NA	TRBJ2-1	15	TRBV9
CASSTGGGSNQPQHF	TGTGCCAGCAGCACAGGGGGTGGAAGCAATCAGCCCCAGCATTTT	TRBD1	few	TRBJ1-5	15	TRBV28
CASSPGTSGRRPKADTQYF	TGTGCCAGCAGCCCCGGGACTAGCGGGAGAAGGCCGAAAGCAGATACGCAGTATTTT	TRBD2	many	TRBJ2-3	19	TRBV3-1
CASSAGQGSYNEQFF	TGTGCTAGCAGCGCGGGACAGGGGTCTTACAATGAGCAGTTCTTC	TRBD1	NA	TRBJ2-1	15	TRBV7-7
CAIRLAGDNEQFF	TGTGCCATCAGACTAGCGGGGGACAATGAGCAGTTCTTC	TRBD2	NA	TRBJ2-1	13	TRBV7-6
CASSSGLHLLF	TGTGCCAGCAGCTCGGGACTACACTTGCTCTTT	NA	NA	TRBJ1-1	11	TRBV7-9
CASSRTEYDSPLHF	TGTGCCAGCAGTCGGACGGAATACGATTCACCCCTCCACTTT	NA	NA	TRBJ1-6	14	TRBV2
CATSDFGSETQYF	TGTGCCACCAGTGATTTCGGGAGCGAGACCCAGTACTTC	NA	few	TRBJ2-5	13	TRBV24-1
CASGLKSPGIVSGANVLTF	TGTGCCAGCGGCCTTAAAAGTCCAGGGATAGTATCTGGGGCCAACGTCCTGACTTTC	NA	NA	TRBJ2-6	19	TRBV27
CASSRQGPSNEQFF	TGTGCCAGCAGCAGGCAGGGTCCCTCAAATGAGCAGTTCTTC	NA	NA	TRBJ2-1	14	TRBV7-3
CSARPNPGLAGVRTDTQYF	TGCAGTGCTAGACCTAACCCGGGACTAGCGGGAGTGCGCACAGATACGCAGTATTTT	TRBD2	few	TRBJ2-3	19	TRBV20-1